This TCR beta chain comes out of a study of OX40 agonist ivuxolimab in advanced cancers. As for the study in general: Previous treatment with anti-PD-1, anti-PD-L1 or anti-CTLA-4 therapy was allowed; about 44% had received some.

There are 14 residues in the CDR3. Trimming took 2 bases from V and 4 from J, leaving 8 bases between them. CDR1 and CDR2 from the germline V gene are MNHNS and SASEGT. Study-level findings and limits: In the 0.1 to 3.0 mg/kg range, CD4+ and CD8+ blood T cells had expanded clonally by week 6.

TCRdb's table, derived via immunoSEQ multiplex PCR, lists solely in-frame clones and lacks some. There are approximately 59,000 clones in the sample; 80% to 90% occur only once, and about 3.5% lies in the top ten. As concerns this clone: Its antigen is unknown.

The clonotype was recovered from an adult with an advanced solid tumor such as melanoma, head and neck, liver or kidney cancer. The gene calls are TRBV6-1 and TRBJ1-4; perhaps TRBD1 as D (5 bases). The specimen was CD4+ or CD8+ T cells sorted from blood, collected in a trial of the OX40 agonist ivuxolimab. For the CDR3, the DNA is TGTGCCAGCAGTGAAAGGGGAAGTAATGAAAAACTGTTTTTT. Translated: CASSERGSNEKLFF.